This T cell receptor beta chain derives from a study of radiotherapy plus CTLA-4 blockade in lung cancer. Chemo-refractory metastatic non-small-cell lung cancer patients underwent focal radiation alongside CTLA-4 blockade with ipilimumab. Deletions cut 5 bases from V and 6 bases from J, with 20 bases between. CDR3 length: 15 amino acids. Germline-derived CDR1 and CDR2 are SNHLY and FYNNEI. TCRdb's copy holds only in-frame clones and misses some; the assay was immunoSEQ multiplex PCR. Seen here are more than 100,000 clones, around 90% observed once, and the top ten hold roughly 7%. The chain links TRBV2 to TRBJ2-7; possibly TRBD1 for D (6 bases). The sample was peripheral blood, taken from a patient treated with radiotherapy plus ipilimumab. The receptor comes from a human donor with non-small cell lung cancer that progressed on radiotherapy plus ipilimumab. The CDR3 region is CASSLSAGASVEQYF. CDR3 bases: TGTGCCAGCAGTCTTTCGGCAGGGGCCTCGGTCGAGCAGTACTTC.